This T cell receptor (beta chain) was sequenced during a study of circulating and synovial CD4+ cells in juvenile arthritis. Study-wide points: CPL versus bulk CD4 samples: T cell genome counts differed by at least an order of magnitude. Circulating pathogenic-like lymphocytes shared a substantially higher fraction of CDR3 sequences with synovium than bulk blood. Some such blood samples were as oligoclonal as synovium.

As concerns this clone: The antigen remains undetermined.

Clones were read by immunoSEQ multiplex PCR, and TCRdb kept only the in-frame ones, dropping some. The sample yields about 16,000 clones, about 90% seen once. Looked up from germline, CDR1 is MNHEY and CDR2 is SMNVEV (reference sequence). V shed 5 bases and J 1 base; nucleotides not matched to a gene: 8. The CDR3 loop spans 17 amino acids. The TCR sequence derives from a human donor with juvenile idiopathic arthritis. The rearrangement uses TRBV27 and TRBJ2-7; 13 nucleotides agree with TRBD2. The sequencing input was CD4+ T cells from blood. CDR3 loop: CASSPRVGLAGSYEQYF. The CDR3 DNA is TGTGCCAGCAGTCCAAGGGTGGGACTAGCGGGATCCTACGAGCAGTACTTC.